This T cell receptor (beta chain) was observed in a study of cytomegalovirus exposure and HLA in healthy donors. Study summary: The study placed approximately 81% of its 398 genotyped donors in the Caucasian-associated ancestry cluster. Study-level findings and limits: Previously analyzed data showed that most TCR beta V segments were productive at a frequency of about 87% or about 30%. There were three CMV-associated chains whose specificity for CMV antigens was confirmed in vitro.

The PCR had 60 Vbeta and 13 Jbeta primers. Here immunoSEQ multiplex PCR was the method, and the copy in TCRdb shows in-frame clones only, minus some. Of about 180,000 clones in the sample, 75% to 85% were seen once. Notes on this clone: The target antigen is unknown.

Sequencing was carried out using PBMCs. The clonotype was recovered from a man aged 18 to 29 in good health and CMV-seronegative.

The CDR3 spells CASGVPGFEQYF. DNA for the CDR3: TGTGCCAGCGGTGTGCCAGGGTTCGAGCAGTACTTC. The chain recombines TRBV27 with TRBJ2-7; TRBD1 is a possible D gene (5 bases). The CDR3 sequence is 12 residues long. Per germline, CDR1 MNHEY and CDR2 SMNVEV (reference sequence). The V gene lost 8 bases and the J gene lost 6 bases, with 14 bases spanning the gap.